The sequence of this T cell receptor beta chain was determined in a study of Ad26.COV2.S vaccination and SARS-CoV-2 variants. Treatment denoted: 15 to 20 received Ad26.COV2.S at low or high dose, single or two shots; 5 received placebo; per-sample allocation not given. Collection of samples fell on day 63 after the first vaccine or placebo injection. This person who donated was an adult of 18-55 years in Boston. Some clones are missing from TCRdb's copy, which holds only in-frame ones; the method was immunoSEQ multiplex PCR. The sample gives roughly 400,000 clones, about nine tenths of which show up once; under 2% is in the top ten. The length of the CDR3 is 15 residues. Losses at the gene ends were 1 base for V and 6 bases for J; bases not matched to a gene: 5. In germline, CDR1 is GTSNPN, CDR2 SVGIG (reference sequence).

The sequenced sample was peripheral blood, obtained in a trial of Ad26.COV2.S vaccine versus placebo. The chain is built from TRBV30 and TRBJ2-7; TRBD2 aligns across 14 bases. This sequence was found in a person between 18 and 60 years old who received the Ad26.COV2.S COVID-19 vaccine or a placebo. The CDR3 is CAWSAPGLAGVEQYF. Written as DNA, the CDR3 is TGTGCCTGGAGTGCCCCGGGACTAGCGGGAGTCGAGCAGTACTTC.